These T cell receptor beta chains were read from a single sample in a study of Ad26.COV2.S vaccination and SARS-CoV-2 variants. Libraries were prepared by immunoSEQ multiplex PCR; TCRdb keeps only in-frame clonotypes and omits some of them. Among about 430,000 clones listed, over 75% were seen once. The sample consisted of peripheral blood, taken in a trial of Ad26.COV2.S vaccine versus placebo. The source is a person between 18 and 59 years old who received the Ad26.COV2.S COVID-19 vaccine or a placebo. CDR3s include the opening cysteine and the closing phenylalanine or tryptophan. The order of the fields is J gene, D gene, V gene, clone size, CDR3 DNA, CDR3 protein. The D gene is left open where the match is weak. A clone size is listed for some rows: how often the clone was seen (once, few, many), or a class if it is expanded.

j_call: TRBJ2-7; d_call: TRBD2; v_call: TRBV7-9; clone_size: -; cdr3_nt: TGTGCCAGCAGCACCTCGGGACTAGCGGGAGGGCCGGGGGCCTACGAGCAGTACTTC; cdr3_aa: CASSTSGLAGGPGAYEQYF
j_call: TRBJ2-7; d_call: -; v_call: TRBV28; clone_size: once; cdr3_nt: TGTGCCAGCAGTTTGAGCTCCTACGAGCAGTACTTC; cdr3_aa: CASSLSSYEQYF
j_call: TRBJ1-5; d_call: TRBD1; v_call: TRBV28; clone_size: -; cdr3_nt: TGTGCCAGCAGTTTCGGACAGGTCAGGGTTCAGCCCCAGCATTTT; cdr3_aa: CASSFGQVRVQPQHF
j_call: TRBJ2-5; d_call: -; v_call: TRBV3-1/TRBV3-2; clone_size: -; cdr3_nt: TGTGCCAGCAGCCAAGGGAAAGAAAAAGAGACCCAGTACTTC; cdr3_aa: CASSQGKEKETQYF
j_call: TRBJ2-1; d_call: -; v_call: TRBV10-3; clone_size: -; cdr3_nt: TGTGCCATCAGTGAGTCACGCTCCCCCTACAATGAGCAGTTCTTC; cdr3_aa: CAISESRSPYNEQFF
j_call: TRBJ2-1; d_call: TRBD2; v_call: TRBV18; clone_size: -; cdr3_nt: TGTGCCAGCTCAGAGGGACTAGCGACGAGCTCCTACAATGAGCAGTTCTTC; cdr3_aa: CASSEGLATSSYNEQFF
j_call: TRBJ2-2; d_call: -; v_call: TRBV5-3; clone_size: -; cdr3_nt: TGTGCCAGAAGCTTCCGGCTGAACACCGGGGAGCTGTTTTTT; cdr3_aa: CARSFRLNTGELFF
j_call: TRBJ2-5; d_call: -; v_call: TRBV29-1; clone_size: -; cdr3_nt: TGCAGCGCCTCCTTGTATGACCTAGGAGAGACCCAGTACTTC; cdr3_aa: CSASLYDLGETQYF
j_call: TRBJ1-1; d_call: -; v_call: TRBV7-9; clone_size: -; cdr3_nt: TGTGCCAGCAGCTTAGGAGGTGAAGCTTTCTTT; cdr3_aa: CASSLGGEAFF
j_call: TRBJ2-5; d_call: TRBD1; v_call: TRBV11-2; clone_size: -; cdr3_nt: TGTGCCAGCAGCTACACCGGGACAGGGACCCAAGAGACCCAGTACTTC; cdr3_aa: CASSYTGTGTQETQYF
j_call: TRBJ1-1; d_call: TRBD1; v_call: TRBV29-1; clone_size: -; cdr3_nt: TGCAGCGTTGGTGGGACAGGGGCTGGAAAGGCTGAAGCTTTCTTT; cdr3_aa: CSVGGTGAGKAEAFF
j_call: TRBJ1-1; d_call: TRBD1; v_call: TRBV4-2; clone_size: few; cdr3_nt: TGTGCCAGCAGCCTTTCGACAGGGAAGGGCACTGAAGCTTTCTTT; cdr3_aa: CASSLSTGKGTEAFF
j_call: TRBJ2-5; d_call: -; v_call: TRBV9; clone_size: once; cdr3_nt: TGTGCCAGCAGCGTAGGGGCAGCAAAACAAGAGACCCAGTACTTC; cdr3_aa: CASSVGAAKQETQYF
j_call: TRBJ1-1; d_call: TRBD1; v_call: TRBV6-5; clone_size: once; cdr3_nt: TGTGCCAGCAGTTACTTGAGGGGGCTCGGCACTGAAGCTTTCTTT; cdr3_aa: CASSYLRGLGTEAFF
j_call: TRBJ1-6; d_call: -; v_call: TRBV5-5; clone_size: once; cdr3_nt: TGTGCCAGCAGTGACAGCTTCGGGAGCTCCTATAATTCACCCCTCCACTTT; cdr3_aa: CASSDSFGSSYNSPLHF
j_call: TRBJ2-1; d_call: -; v_call: TRBV9; clone_size: -; cdr3_nt: TGTGCCAGCAGCCAGGGGGCCAGCGGGAGAAATGAGCAGTTCTTC; cdr3_aa: CASSQGASGRNEQFF